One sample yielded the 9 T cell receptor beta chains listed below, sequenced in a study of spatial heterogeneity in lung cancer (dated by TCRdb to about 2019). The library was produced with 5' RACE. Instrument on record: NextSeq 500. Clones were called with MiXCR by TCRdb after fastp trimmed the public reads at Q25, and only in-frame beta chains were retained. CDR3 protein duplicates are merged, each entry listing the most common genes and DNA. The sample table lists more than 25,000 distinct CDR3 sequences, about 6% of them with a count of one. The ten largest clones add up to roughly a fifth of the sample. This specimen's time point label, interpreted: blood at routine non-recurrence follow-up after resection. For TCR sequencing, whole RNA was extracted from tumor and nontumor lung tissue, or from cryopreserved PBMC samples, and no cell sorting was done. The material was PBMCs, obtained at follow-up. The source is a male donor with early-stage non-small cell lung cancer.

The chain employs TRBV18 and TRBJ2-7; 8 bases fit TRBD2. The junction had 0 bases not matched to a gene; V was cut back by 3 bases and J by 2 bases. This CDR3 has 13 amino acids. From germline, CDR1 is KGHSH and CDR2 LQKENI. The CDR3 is CASSPSGAYEQYV. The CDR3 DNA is TGTGCCAGCTCACCTAGCGGGGCCTACGAGCAGTACGTC.

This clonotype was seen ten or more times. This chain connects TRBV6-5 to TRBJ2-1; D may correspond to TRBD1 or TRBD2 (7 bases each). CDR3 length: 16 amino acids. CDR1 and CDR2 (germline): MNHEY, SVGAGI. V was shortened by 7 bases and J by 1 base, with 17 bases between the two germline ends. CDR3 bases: TGTGCCAGCATCCCAGCGGGGACAGTATCCTACAATGAGCAGTTCTTC. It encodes CASIPAGTVSYNEQFF.

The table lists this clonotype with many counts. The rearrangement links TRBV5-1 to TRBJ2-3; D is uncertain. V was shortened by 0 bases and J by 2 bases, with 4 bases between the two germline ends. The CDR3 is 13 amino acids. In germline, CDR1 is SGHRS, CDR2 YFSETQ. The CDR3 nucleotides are TGCGCCAGCAGCTTGGGGACCACAGATACGCAGTATTTT. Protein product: CASSLGTTDTQYF.

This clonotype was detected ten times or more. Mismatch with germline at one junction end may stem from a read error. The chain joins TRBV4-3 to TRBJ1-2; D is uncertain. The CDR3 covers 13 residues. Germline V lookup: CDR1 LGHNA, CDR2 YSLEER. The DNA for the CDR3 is TGCGCCAGCAGCCAACCCGACACCCGGGTTCTTGTTTTC. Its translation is CASSQPDTRVLVF.

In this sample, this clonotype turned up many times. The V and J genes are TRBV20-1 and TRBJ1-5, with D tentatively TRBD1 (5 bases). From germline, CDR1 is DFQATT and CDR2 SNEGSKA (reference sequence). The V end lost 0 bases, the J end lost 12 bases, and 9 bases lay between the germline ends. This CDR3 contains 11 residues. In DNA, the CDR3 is TGCAGTGCTAGAGATGGGGGATACCAGCATTTT. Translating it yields CSARDGGYQHF.

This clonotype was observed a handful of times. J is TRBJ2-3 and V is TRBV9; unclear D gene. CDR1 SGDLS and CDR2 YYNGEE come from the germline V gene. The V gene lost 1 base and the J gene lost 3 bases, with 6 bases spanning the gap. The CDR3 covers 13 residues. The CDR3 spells CASSVLDTDTQYF. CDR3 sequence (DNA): TGTGCCAGCAGCGTACTAGATACAGATACGCAGTATTTT.

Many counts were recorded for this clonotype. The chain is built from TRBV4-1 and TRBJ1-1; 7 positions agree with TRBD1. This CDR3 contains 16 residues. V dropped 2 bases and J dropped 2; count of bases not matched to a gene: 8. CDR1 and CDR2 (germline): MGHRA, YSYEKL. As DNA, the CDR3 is TGCGCCAGCAGCCAAATCCGGGACAGCCACAACACTGAAGCTTTCTTT. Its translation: CASSQIRDSHNTEAFF.

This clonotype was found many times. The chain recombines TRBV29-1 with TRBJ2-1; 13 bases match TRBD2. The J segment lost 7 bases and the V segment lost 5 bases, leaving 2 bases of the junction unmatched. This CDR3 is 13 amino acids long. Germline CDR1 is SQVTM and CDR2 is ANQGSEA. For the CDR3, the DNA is TGCAGCGTTCCGGGACTAGCGGGGAATGAGCAGTTCTTC. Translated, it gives CSVPGLAGNEQFF.

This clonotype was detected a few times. CDR3 bases: TGTGCCAGCAGCTTTATATCCGCTAGCACAGATACGCAGTATTTT. Protein: CASSFISASTDTQYF. This chain uses TRBV7-9 with TRBJ2-3; D is unclear. The CDR3 length is 15 residues. Trimming left V 3 bases short and J 0 bases short, with 10 bases between. Looked up from germline, CDR1 is SEHNR and CDR2 is FQNEAQ (reference sequence).